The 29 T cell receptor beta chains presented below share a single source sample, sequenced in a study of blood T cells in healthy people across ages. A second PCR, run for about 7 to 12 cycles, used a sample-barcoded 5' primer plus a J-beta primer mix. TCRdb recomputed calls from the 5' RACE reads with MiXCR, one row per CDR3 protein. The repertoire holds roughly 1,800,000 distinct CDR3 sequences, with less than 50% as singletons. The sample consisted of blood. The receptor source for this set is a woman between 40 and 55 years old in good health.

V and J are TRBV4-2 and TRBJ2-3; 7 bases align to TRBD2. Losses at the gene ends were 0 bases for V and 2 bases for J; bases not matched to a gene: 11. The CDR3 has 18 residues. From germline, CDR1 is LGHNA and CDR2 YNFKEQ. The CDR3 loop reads CASSQDGLRGSSTDTQYF. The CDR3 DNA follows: TGTGCCAGCAGCCAAGATGGCCTGCGGGGGTCTTCCACAGATACGCAGTATTTT.

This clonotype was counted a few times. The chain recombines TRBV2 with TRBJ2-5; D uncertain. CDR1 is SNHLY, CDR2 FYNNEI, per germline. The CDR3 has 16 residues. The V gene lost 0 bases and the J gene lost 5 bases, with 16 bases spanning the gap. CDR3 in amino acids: CASSEAGVTLGETQYF. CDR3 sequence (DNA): TGTGCCAGCAGTGAAGCAGGTGTGACCCTCGGGGAGACCCAGTACTTC.

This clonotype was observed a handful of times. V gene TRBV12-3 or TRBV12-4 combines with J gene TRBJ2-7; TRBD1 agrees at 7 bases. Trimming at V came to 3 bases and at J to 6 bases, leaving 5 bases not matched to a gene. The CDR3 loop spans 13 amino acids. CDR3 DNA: TGTGCCAGCAGTTTGGGACAGACCCTCGAGCAGTACTTC. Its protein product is CASSLGQTLEQYF.

CDR3 loop: CAISGQGDNEKLFF. CDR3 nucleotides: TGTGCCATCAGTGGACAGGGAGATAATGAAAAACTGTTTTTT. The V and J genes are TRBV10-3 and TRBJ1-4, with 7 bases fitting TRBD1. Germline assignment: CDR1 ENHRY and CDR2 SYGVKD. CDR3 length: 14 amino acids. After removal of 4 bases from V and 4 bases from J, the junction contained 3 bases not matched to a gene.

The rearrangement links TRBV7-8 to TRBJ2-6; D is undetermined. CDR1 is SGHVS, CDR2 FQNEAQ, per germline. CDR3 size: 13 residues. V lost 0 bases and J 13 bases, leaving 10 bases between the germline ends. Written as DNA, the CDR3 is TGTGCCAGCAGCTTAGCGGGCAGCTCAGTCCTGACTTTC. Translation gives CASSLAGSSVLTF. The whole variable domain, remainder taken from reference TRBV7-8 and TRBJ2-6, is GAGVSQSPRYKVAKRGQDVALRCDPISGHVSLFWYQQALGQGPEFLTYFQNEAQLDKSGLPSDRFFAERPEGSVSTLKIQRTQQEDSAVYLCASSLAGSSVLTFGAGSRLTVL.

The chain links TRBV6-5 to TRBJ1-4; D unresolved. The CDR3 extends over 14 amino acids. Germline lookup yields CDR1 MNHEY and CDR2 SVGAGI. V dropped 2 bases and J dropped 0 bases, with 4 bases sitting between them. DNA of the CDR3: TGTGCCAGCAGTTACGAGCCAACTAATGAAAAACTGTTTTTT. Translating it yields CASSYEPTNEKLFF.

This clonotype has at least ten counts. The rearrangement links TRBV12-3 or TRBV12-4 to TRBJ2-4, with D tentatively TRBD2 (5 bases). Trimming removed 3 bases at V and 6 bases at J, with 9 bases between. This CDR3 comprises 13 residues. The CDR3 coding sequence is TGTGCCAGCAGTTTTCCCGGACTAAACATTCAGTACTTC. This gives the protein CASSFPGLNIQYF.

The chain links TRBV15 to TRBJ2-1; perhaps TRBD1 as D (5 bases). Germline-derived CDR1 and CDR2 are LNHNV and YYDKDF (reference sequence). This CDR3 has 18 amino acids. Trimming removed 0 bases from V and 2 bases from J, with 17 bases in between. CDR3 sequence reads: CATSRDSRRVGPYNEQFF. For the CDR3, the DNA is TGTGCCACCAGCAGAGATTCCCGCAGGGTCGGTCCCTACAATGAGCAGTTCTTC.

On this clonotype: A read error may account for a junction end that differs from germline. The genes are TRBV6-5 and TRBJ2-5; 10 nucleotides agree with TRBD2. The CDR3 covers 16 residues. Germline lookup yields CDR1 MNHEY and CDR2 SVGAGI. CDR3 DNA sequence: TGTGCCAGTAGGGCCCGCCAGCGGGGGGGCACTGAGACCCTGTACTTC. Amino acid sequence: CASRARQRGGTETLYF.

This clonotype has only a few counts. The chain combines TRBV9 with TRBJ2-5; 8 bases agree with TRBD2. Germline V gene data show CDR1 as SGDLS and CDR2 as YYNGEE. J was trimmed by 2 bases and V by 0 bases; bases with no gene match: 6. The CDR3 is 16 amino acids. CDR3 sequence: CASSVAGGAGQETQYF. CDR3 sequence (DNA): TGTGCCAGCAGCGTAGCCGGGGGGGCTGGTCAAGAGACCCAGTACTTC.

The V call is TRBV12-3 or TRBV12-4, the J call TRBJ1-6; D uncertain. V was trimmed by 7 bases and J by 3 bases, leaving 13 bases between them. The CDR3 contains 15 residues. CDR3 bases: TGTGCCAGCAATCCGGCAGGACTCTATAATTCACCCCTCCACTTT. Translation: CASNPAGLYNSPLHF.

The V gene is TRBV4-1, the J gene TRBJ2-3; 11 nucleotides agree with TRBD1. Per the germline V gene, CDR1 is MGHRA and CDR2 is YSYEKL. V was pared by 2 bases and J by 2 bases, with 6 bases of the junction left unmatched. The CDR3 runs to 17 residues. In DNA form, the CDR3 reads TGCGCCAGCAGCCAACACGGGACAGGGGGGTACACAGATACGCAGTATTTT. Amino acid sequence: CASSQHGTGGYTDTQYF.

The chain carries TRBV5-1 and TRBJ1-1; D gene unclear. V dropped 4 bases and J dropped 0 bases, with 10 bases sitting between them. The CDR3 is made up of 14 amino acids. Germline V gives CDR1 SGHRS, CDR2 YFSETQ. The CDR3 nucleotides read TGCGCCAGCAGCGTGGATAGCGTGAACACTGAAGCTTTCTTT. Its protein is CASSVDSVNTEAFF.

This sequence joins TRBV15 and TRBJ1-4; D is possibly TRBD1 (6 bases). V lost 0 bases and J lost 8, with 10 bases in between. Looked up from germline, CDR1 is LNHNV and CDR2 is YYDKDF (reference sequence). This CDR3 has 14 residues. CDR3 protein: CATSRDRGKEKLFF. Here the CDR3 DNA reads TGTGCCACCAGCAGAGACAGGGGTAAAGAAAAACTGTTTTTT.

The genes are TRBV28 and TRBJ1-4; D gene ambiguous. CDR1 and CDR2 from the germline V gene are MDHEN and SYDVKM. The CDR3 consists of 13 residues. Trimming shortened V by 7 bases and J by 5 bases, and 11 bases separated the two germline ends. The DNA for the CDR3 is TGTGCCAGCATCGGCGGCATAAATGAAAAACTGTTTTTT. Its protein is CASIGGINEKLFF.

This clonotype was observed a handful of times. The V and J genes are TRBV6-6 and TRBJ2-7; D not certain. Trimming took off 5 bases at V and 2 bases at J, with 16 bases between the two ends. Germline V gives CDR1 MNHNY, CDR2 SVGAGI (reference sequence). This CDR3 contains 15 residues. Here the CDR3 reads CASSPWVTRTYEQYF. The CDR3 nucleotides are TGTGCCAGCAGTCCATGGGTAACCCGGACCTACGAGCAGTACTTC.

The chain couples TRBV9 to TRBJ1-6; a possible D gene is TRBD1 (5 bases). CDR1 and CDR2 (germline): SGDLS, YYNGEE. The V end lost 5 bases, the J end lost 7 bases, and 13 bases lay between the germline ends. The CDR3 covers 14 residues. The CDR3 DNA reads TGTGCCAGCAGTCTAGAAGGGGAAAATTCACCCCTCCACTTT. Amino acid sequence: CASSLEGENSPLHF.

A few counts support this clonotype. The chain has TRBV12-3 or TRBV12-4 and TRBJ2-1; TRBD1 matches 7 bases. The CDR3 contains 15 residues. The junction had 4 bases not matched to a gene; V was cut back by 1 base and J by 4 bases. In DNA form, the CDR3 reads TGTGCCAGCAGTTTAGAGGGGGCAGCTTACAATGAGCAGTTCTTC. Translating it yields CASSLEGAAYNEQFF.

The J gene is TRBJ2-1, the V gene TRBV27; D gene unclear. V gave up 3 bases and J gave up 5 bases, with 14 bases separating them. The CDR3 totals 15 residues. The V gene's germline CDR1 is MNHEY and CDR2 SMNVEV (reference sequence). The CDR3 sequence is CASSFVWQSNNEQFF. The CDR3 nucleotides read TGTGCCAGCAGTTTCGTTTGGCAGAGTAACAATGAGCAGTTCTTC.

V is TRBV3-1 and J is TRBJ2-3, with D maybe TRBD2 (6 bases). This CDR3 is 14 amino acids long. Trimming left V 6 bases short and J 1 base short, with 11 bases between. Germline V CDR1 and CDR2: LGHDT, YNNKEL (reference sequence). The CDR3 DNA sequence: TGTGCCAGCAGACAAACGGGGGGCACAGATACGCAGTATTTT. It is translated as CASRQTGGTDTQYF.

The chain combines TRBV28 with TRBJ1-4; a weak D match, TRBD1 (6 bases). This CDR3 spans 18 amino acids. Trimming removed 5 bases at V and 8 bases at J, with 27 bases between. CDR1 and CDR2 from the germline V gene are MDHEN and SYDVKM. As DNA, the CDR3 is TGTGCCAGCAGTGCCCCCGGGACGAGTAAGGGGGTAGGGGAAAAACTGTTTTTT. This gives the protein CASSAPGTSKGVGEKLFF.

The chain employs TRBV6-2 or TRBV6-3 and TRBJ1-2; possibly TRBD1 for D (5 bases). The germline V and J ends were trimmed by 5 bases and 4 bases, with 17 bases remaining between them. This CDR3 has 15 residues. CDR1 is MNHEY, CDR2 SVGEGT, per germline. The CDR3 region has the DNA TGTGCCAGCAGTGTAACCGGGACCGGCCTCTATGGCTACACCTTC. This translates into CASSVTGTGLYGYTF.

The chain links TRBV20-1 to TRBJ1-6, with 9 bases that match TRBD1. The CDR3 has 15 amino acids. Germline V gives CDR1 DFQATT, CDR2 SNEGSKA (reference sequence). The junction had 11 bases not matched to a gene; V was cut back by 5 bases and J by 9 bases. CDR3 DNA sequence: TGCAGTGCTTCTTCCGCTGGGACAGGGCCTTCACCCCTCCACTTT. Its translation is CSASSAGTGPSPLHF.

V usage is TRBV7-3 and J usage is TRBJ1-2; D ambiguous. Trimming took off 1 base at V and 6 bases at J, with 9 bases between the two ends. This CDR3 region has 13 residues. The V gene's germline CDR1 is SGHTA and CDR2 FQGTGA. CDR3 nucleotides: TGTGCCAGCAGCTTAAGTCAGGAGGATGGCTACACCTTC. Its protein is CASSLSQEDGYTF.

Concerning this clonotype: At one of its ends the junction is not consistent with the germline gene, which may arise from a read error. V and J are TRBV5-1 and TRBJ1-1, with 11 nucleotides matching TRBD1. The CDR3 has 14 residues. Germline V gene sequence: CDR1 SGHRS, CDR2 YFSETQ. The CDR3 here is CASSRDRGNAEAFF. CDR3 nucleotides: TGCGCCAGCAGCAGGGACAGGGGGAACGCTGAAGCTTTCTTT.

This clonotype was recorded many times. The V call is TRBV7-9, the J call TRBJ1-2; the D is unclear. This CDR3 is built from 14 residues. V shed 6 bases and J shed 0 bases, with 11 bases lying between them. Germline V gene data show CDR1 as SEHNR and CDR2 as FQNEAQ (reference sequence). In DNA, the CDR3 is TGTGCCAGCAGTCTAGAAACAGCTAACTATGGCTACACCTTC. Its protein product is CASSLETANYGYTF.

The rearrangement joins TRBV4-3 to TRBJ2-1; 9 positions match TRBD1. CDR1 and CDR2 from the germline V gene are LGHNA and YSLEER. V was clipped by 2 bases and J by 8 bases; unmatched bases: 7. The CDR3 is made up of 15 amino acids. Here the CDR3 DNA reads TGCGCCAGCAGCCAACGGGACAGGGTTGACGATGAGCAGTTCTTC. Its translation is CASSQRDRVDDEQFF.

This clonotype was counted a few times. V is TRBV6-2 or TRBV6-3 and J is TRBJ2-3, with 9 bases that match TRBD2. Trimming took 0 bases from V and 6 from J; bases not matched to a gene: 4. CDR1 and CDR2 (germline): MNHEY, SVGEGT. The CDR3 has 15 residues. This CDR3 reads CASSYSRGGPDTQYF. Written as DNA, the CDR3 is TGTGCCAGCAGTTACTCGCGGGGGGGCCCTGATACGCAGTATTTT.

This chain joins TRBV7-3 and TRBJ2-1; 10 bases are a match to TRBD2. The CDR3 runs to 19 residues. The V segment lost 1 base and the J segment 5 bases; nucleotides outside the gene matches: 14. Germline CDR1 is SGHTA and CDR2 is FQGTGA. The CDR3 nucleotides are TGTGCCAGCAGCTTAAGCGGCCAGCGGGGGGGCCGGATGAACAATGAGCAGTTCTTC. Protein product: CASSLSGQRGGRMNNEQFF.